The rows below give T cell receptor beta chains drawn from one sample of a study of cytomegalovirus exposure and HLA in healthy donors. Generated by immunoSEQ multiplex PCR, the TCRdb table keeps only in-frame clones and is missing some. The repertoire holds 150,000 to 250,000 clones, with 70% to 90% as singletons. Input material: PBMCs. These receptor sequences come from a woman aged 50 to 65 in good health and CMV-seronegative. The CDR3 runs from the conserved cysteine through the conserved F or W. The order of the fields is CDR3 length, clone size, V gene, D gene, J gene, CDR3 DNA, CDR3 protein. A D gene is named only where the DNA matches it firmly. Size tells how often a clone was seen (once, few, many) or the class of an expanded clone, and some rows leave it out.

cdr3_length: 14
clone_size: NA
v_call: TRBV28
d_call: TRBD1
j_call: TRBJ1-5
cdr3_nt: TGTGCCAGCAGTTCCTACAGGGGGAATCAGCCCCAGCATTTT
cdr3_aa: CASSSYRGNQPQHF

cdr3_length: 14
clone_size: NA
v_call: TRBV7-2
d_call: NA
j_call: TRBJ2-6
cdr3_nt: TGTGCCAGGGGGCAGGGCCCTGGGGCCAACGTCCTGACTTTC
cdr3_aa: CARGQGPGANVLTF

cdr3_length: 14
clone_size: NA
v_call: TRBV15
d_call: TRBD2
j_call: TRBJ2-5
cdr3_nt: TGTGCCACCAGCAGAGGGGTAGCGGGAGAGACCCAGTACTTC
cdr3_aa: CATSRGVAGETQYF

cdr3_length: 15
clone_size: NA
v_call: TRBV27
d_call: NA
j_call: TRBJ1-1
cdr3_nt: TGTGCCAGCAGAAAGTCCCCAAACATGAACACTGAAGCTTTCTTT
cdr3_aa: CASRKSPNMNTEAFF

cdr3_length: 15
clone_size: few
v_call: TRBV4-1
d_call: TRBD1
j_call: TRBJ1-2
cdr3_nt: TGCGCCAGCAGCCAAGATCACGGGACAGATTATGGCTACACCTTC
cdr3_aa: CASSQDHGTDYGYTF

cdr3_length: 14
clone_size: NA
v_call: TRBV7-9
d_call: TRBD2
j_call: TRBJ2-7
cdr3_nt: TGTTCCAGCAGCTTAGCGGGGACTAGCCAGGAGCAGTACTTC
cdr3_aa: CSSSLAGTSQEQYF

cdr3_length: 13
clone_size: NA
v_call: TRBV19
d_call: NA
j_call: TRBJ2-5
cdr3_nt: TGTGCCAGTAGTATCGGGATGGGGGAGACCCAGTACTTC
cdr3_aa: CASSIGMGETQYF

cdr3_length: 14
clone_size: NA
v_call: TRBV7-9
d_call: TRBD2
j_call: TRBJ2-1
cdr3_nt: TGTGCCAGCAGCTTAGGGACTAGCGGCAATGAGCAGTTCTTC
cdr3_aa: CASSLGTSGNEQFF

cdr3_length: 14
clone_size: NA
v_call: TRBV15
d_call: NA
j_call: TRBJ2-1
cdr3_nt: TGTGCCACCAGCCTCAGGGGTTTTGCCAATGAGCAGTTCTTC
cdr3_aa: CATSLRGFANEQFF

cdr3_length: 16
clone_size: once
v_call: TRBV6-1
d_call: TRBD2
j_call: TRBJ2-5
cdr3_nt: TGTGCCAGCAGTGAAGGTGCAGCGGGAGGGCAAGAGACCCAGTACTTC
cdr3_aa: CASSEGAAGGQETQYF

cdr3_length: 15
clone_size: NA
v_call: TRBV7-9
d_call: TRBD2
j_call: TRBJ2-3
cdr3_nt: TGTGCCAGCAGCGGGGGACTAGCGGGAGCAGATACGCAGTATTTT
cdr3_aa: CASSGGLAGADTQYF

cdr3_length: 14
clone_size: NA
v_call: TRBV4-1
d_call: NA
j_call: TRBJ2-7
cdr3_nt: TGCGCCAGCAGCCAAGATCTACCACCCTACGAGCAGTACTTC
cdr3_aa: CASSQDLPPYEQYF

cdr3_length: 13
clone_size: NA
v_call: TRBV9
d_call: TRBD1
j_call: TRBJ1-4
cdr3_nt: TGTGCCAGCCGCCAGACAGGGGTTGAAAAACTGTTTTTT
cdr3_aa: CASRQTGVEKLFF

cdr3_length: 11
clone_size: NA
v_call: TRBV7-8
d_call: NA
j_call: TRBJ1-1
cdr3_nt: TGTGCCAGCAGCGCGGGCCTTGAAGCTTTCTTT
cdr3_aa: CASSAGLEAFF

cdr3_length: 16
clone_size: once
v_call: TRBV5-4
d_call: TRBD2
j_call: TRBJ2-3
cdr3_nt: TGTGCCAGCAGCCCCGGACTAGCGGGAGTAGGCGATACGCAGTATTTT
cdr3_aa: CASSPGLAGVGDTQYF

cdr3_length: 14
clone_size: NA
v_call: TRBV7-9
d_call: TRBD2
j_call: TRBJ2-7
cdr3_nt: TGTGCCAGCAGCTTAACCGCGGGAGCAGACGAGCAGTACTTC
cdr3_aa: CASSLTAGADEQYF

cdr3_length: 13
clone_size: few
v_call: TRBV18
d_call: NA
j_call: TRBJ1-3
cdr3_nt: TGTGCCAGCTCACCGACGAGGGAAGACACCATATATTTT
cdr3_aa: CASSPTREDTIYF

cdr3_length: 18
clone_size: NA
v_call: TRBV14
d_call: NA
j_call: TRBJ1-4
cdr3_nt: TGTGCCAGCAGCCAAGGCCTAGGGGGAATCGCAACTAATGAAAAACTGTTTTTT
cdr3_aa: CASSQGLGGIATNEKLFF

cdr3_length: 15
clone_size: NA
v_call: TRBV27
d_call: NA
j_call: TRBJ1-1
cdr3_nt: TGTGCCAGCAGTTTTGGTCTTACAACGAACACTGAAGCTTTCTTT
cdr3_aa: CASSFGLTTNTEAFF

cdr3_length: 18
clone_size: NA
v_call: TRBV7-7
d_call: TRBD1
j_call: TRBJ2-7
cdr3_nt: TGTGCCAGCAGCCCGCGGACAGGGGGGGGGAGGGATACCTACGAGCAGTACTTC
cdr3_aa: CASSPRTGGGRDTYEQYF

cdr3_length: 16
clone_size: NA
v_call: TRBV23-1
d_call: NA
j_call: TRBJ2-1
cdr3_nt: TGCGCCAGCAGTCAATCTGCTTTGGGACAAAACAATGAGCAGTTCTTC
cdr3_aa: CASSQSALGQNNEQFF

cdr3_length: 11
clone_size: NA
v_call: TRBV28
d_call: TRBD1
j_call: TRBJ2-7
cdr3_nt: TGTGCCAGCAGTTTGACAGGGGGAAAGTTCTTC
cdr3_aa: CASSLTGGKFF

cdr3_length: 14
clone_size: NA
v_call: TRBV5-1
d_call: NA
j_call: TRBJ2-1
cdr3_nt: TGCGCCAGCAGCTCTGCCGGCGGTTACAATGAGCAGTTCTTC
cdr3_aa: CASSSAGGYNEQFF

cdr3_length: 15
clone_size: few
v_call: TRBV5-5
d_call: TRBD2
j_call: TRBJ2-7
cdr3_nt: TGTGCCAGCAGCTTTCGGGAGGGCCGTGGCTACGAGCAGTACTTC
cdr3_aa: CASSFREGRGYEQYF

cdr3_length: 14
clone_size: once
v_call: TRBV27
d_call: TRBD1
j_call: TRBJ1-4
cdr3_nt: TGTGCCAGCGGGCTATCAGGGGGCGGTGAAAAACTGTTTTTT
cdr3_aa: CASGLSGGGEKLFF